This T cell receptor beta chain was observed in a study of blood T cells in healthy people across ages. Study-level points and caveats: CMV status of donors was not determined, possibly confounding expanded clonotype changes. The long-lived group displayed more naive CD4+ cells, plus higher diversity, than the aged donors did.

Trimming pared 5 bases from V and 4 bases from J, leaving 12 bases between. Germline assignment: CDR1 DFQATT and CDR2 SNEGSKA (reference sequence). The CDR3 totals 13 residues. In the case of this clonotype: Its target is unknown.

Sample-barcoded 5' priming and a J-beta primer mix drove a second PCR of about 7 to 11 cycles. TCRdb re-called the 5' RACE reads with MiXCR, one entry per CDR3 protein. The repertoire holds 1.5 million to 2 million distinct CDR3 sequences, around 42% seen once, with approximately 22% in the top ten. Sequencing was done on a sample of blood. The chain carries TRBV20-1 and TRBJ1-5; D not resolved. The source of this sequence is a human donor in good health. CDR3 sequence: CSAGQSNNQPQHF. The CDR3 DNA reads TGCAGTGCTGGTCAGTCTAATAATCAGCCCCAGCATTTT.